The rows below give T cell receptor beta chains drawn from one sample of a study of beta chain features in type 1 diabetes. TCRdb's copy holds only in-frame clones and misses some; the assay was immunoSEQ multiplex PCR. The repertoire holds 140,000 to 150,000 clones, with more than 9% as singletons. The specimen sequenced was naive CD4+ T cells from blood. Source of these receptors: a man between 18 and 35 years old in good health. The CDR3 runs from the conserved cysteine through the conserved F or W. The D gene is left open where the match is weak. Clone size is shown for a subset of rows, as once, few, many or a class of expanded clone.

>TRBJ1-2|TRBD1|TRBV29-1|-
TGCAGCGTGAGAGGACAGGACTATGGCTACACCTTC
CSVRGQDYGYTF
>TRBJ2-7|TRBD2|TRBV7-3|-
TGTGCCAGCAGCCCAGGGACTAGCGGGGGCGAGCAGTACTTC
CASSPGTSGGEQYF
>TRBJ2-2|-|TRBV6-5|many
TGTGCCAGCAGTCGCATACTCCGGAGCACCGGGGAGCTGTTTTTT
CASSRILRSTGELFF
>TRBJ2-1|TRBD2|TRBV28|-
TGTGCCAGCCATGGGACTAGCGCTTTCTCCTACAATGAGCAGTTCTTC
CASHGTSAFSYNEQFF
>TRBJ2-1|TRBD2|TRBV7-3|few
TGTGCCAGCAGCCCCCATAGCGGGGGACTTAGGAATGAGCAGTTCTTC
CASSPHSGGLRNEQFF
>TRBJ1-5|TRBD1|TRBV18|few
TGTGCCAGCTCCCCAGGGGGCGATTTCGGCCAGCCCCAGCATTTT
CASSPGGDFGQPQHF
>TRBJ2-2|TRBD1|TRBV7-3|-
TGTGCCAGCAGCTTAACCCAGGGACAGGCTTCGAACACCGGGGAGCTGTTTTTT
CASSLTQGQASNTGELFF
>TRBJ2-3|TRBD2|TRBV7-3|few
TGTGCCAGCAGCTCGAGCGGGGGTTCAGATACGCAGTATTTT
CASSSSGGSDTQYF
>TRBJ2-1|TRBD2|TRBV28|-
TGTGCCAGTGGTAGCGGGGGGGCCTACAATGAGCAGTTCTTC
CASGSGGAYNEQFF
>TRBJ2-1|-|TRBV4-3|many
TGCGCCAGCAGCCAAGAAGGGGGCTCCTACAATGAGCAGTTCTTC
CASSQEGGSYNEQFF
>TRBJ2-5|TRBD2|TRBV7-2|few
TGTGCCAGCAGCTCGAGCGGGGGGGCGATTGAGACCCAGTACTTC
CASSSSGGAIETQYF
>TRBJ2-7|-|TRBV13|-
TGTGCCAGCAGCCCAAGAGCATCCTCCTACGAGCAGTACTTC
CASSPRASSYEQYF
>TRBJ1-6|-|TRBV6-5|-
TGTGCCACCATTCCTAGAGGGAATAATTCACCCCTCCACTTT
CATIPRGNNSPLHF
>TRBJ1-2|-|TRBV5-1|few
TGCGCCAGCAGCTTGGGACCTGGAACAGGGAAGGCCACCTTC
CASSLGPGTGKATF
>TRBJ2-3|-|TRBV9|many
TGTGCCAGCAGCGTAGGAGGGGCCAGGGGCGATACGCAGTATTTT
CASSVGGARGDTQYF
>TRBJ2-5|TRBD1|TRBV29-1|many
TGCAGCGTGCCCGGGACAGAACAAGAGACCCAGTACTTC
CSVPGTEQETQYF
>TRBJ2-2|TRBD2|TRBV7-6|-
TGTGCCAGCAGCTTATCACTCGGGACTAGCGGGTCTAACACCGGGGAGCTGTTTTTT
CASSLSLGTSGSNTGELFF
>TRBJ1-6|TRBD1|TRBV5-1|few
TGCGCCAGCAGTGGGGACAGGGTCAATTCACCCCTCCACTTT
CASSGDRVNSPLHF
>TRBJ2-6|TRBD2|TRBV28|-
TGTGCCAGCACGGTAGCGGGGGGCTACTCTGGGGCCAACGTCCTGACTTTC
CASTVAGGYSGANVLTF
>TRBJ1-5|-|TRBV6-5|-
TGTGCCAGCAGTGGCCCAGGGTCCCCCCAGCATTTT
CASSGPGSPQHF
>TRBJ2-7|-|TRBV6-1|-
TGTGCCAGCAGTTTAGGGGTCAGAACCTACGAGCAGTACTTC
CASSLGVRTYEQYF
>TRBJ2-3|TRBD2|TRBV4-1|few
TGCGCCAGCGCAACAGGGACTAGCGGGACCACAGATACGCAGTATTTT
CASATGTSGTTDTQYF
>TRBJ1-2|TRBD1|TRBV28|few
TGTGCCAGCAGTCCCAGGACAGGGGTAGCCTATGGCTACACCTTC
CASSPRTGVAYGYTF
>TRBJ2-2|-|TRBV7-2|few
TGTGCCAGCAGCTCTTCGAGAATCATCCTCCGGGGGGCGGGCGGGGAGCTGTTTTTT
CASSSSRIILRGAGGELFF
>TRBJ1-6|-|TRBV18|-
TGTGCCAGCTCACCAGCAGGGAGGGATTCACCCCTCCACTTT
CASSPAGRDSPLHF
>TRBJ2-7|TRBD2|TRBV30|-
TGTGCCTGGAGACTAAGCGGGGGGGCGAGCGAGCAGTACTTC
CAWRLSGGASEQYF
>TRBJ2-1|-|TRBV4-2|few
TGTGCCAGCAGCCAAGAGGGGGGCTACAATGAGCAGTTCTTC
CASSQEGGYNEQFF
>TRBJ1-4|-|TRBV7-9|-
TGTGCCAGCAGGCGTGCGGGAGGGTCTCAGGAAAAACTGTTTTTT
CASRRAGGSQEKLFF
>TRBJ2-1|TRBD1|TRBV7-8|many
TGTGCCAGCAGCTACGGGACAGACAATGAGCAGTTCTTC
CASSYGTDNEQFF
>TRBJ2-3|TRBD1|TRBV9|-
TGTGCCAGCAGCGTAGCAGTAGGGGGCAGGGACGGAACAGATACGCAGTATTTT
CASSVAVGGRDGTDTQYF
>TRBJ2-3|-|TRBV9|few
TGTGCCAGCAGCCCCCAGGGTATTCATGTCACAGATACGCAGTATTTT
CASSPQGIHVTDTQYF
>TRBJ2-2|-|TRBV25-1|few
TGTGCCAGCAGGGCTCCCGGGGAGCTGTTTTTT
CASRAPGELFF
>TRBJ1-5|-|TRBV9|few
TGTGCCAGCAGCCCACTTGGGGCTAGCAATCAGCCCCAGCATTTT
CASSPLGASNQPQHF
>TRBJ2-1|TRBD2|TRBV18|-
TGTGCCAGCTCACCAGCAGGGACGGGGGGGCTCTCCTACAATGAGCAGTTCTTC
CASSPAGTGGLSYNEQFF
>TRBJ2-1|-|TRBV6-1|few
TGTGCCAGCAGGGAACAGGGAATGGGGTACAATGAGCAGTTCTTC
CASREQGMGYNEQFF
>TRBJ2-5|-|TRBV29-1|-
TGCAGCGGCATGCGTTTGGCGGGGTTGAAGACCCAGTACTTC
CSGMRLAGLKTQYF
>TRBJ2-5|-|TRBV1|-
TGCACCAGCAGCCACATACTAGCTAGGGGAGAGACCCAGTACTTC
CTSSHILARGETQYF
>TRBJ2-7|TRBD1|TRBV5-4|many
TGTGCCAGCAGGCGGACAGGGACCTACGAGCAGTACTTC
CASRRTGTYEQYF
>TRBJ2-3|TRBD2|TRBV7-2|-
TGTGCCAGCAGCACCCGGACTAGCGGGGCCGCAGATACGCAGTATTTT
CASSTRTSGAADTQYF
>TRBJ2-5|-|TRBV9|few
TGTGCCAGCAGCGTAGGGGGAGGGGGAGAGACCCAGTACTTC
CASSVGGGGETQYF
>TRBJ2-7|TRBD1|TRBV2|few
TGTGCCAGCAGGAGGGGACAGGGAACTTCCTACGAGCAGTACTTC
CASRRGQGTSYEQYF
>TRBJ1-4|TRBD1|TRBV10-3|-
TGTGCCATCAGTGAGTCGGACAGGACTAATGAAAAACTGTTTTTT
CAISESDRTNEKLFF
>TRBJ2-5|-|TRBV5-1|few
TGCGCCAGCAGCTTAACGGGAGAAGAGACCCAGTACTTC
CASSLTGEETQYF
>TRBJ1-1|-|TRBV16|-
TGTGCCAGCAGCCAATGGCGAGCAGGTGAAGCTTTCTTT
CASSQWRAGEAFF
>TRBJ2-7|TRBD1|TRBV27|few
TGTGCCAGCAGTTTATTGGGGCAGGGGGCCTACGAGCAGTACTTC
CASSLLGQGAYEQYF
>TRBJ2-3|TRBD2|TRBV6-1|-
TGTGCCAGCAGGGGGGTAGCGGGAGATACGCAGTATTTT
CASRGVAGDTQYF
>TRBJ1-3|-|TRBV6-5|-
TGTGCCAGCAGGCTCACAGCAAACTCTGGAAACACCATATATTTT
CASRLTANSGNTIYF
>TRBJ2-7|TRBD2|TRBV4-3|few
TGCGCCAGCAGCCAAGTTCGCGGGGGGACCTACGAGCAGTACTTC
CASSQVRGGTYEQYF
>TRBJ1-1|-|TRBV6-5|-
TGTGCCAGCAGGCGGAGGTCCGGTGGGAACACTGAAGCTTTCTTT
CASRRRSGGNTEAFF
>TRBJ1-3|-|TRBV6-6|-
TGTGCCAGCAGTTCCGGTGGGGGCCCTCTGGGGGACACCATATATTTT
CASSSGGGPLGDTIYF